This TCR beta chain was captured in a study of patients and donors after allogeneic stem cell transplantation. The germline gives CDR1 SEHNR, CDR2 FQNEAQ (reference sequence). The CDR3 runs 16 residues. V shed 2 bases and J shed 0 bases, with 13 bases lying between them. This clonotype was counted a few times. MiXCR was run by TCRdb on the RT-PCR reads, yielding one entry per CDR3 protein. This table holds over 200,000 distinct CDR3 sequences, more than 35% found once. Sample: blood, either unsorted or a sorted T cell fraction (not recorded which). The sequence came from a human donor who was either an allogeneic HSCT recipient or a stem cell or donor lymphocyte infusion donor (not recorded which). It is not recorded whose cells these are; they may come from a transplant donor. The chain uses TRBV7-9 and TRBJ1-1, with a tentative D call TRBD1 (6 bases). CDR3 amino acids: CASSLSRGVMNTEAFF. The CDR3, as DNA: TGTGCCAGCAGCTTAAGTAGGGGGGTCATGAACACTGAAGCTTTCTTT.